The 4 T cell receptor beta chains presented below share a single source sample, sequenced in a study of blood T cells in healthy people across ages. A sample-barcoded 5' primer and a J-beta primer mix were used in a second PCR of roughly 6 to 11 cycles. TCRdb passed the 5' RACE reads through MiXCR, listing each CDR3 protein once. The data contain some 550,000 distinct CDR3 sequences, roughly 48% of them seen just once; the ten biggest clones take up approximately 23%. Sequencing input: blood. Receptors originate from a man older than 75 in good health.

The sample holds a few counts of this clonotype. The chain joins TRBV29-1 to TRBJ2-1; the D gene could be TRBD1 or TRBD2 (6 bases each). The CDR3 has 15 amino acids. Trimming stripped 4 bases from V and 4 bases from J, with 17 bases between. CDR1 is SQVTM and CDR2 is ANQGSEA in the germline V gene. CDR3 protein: CSVVDGGRRYNEQFF. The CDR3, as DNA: TGCAGCGTTGTGGATGGGGGGCGTAGATACAATGAGCAGTTCTTC.

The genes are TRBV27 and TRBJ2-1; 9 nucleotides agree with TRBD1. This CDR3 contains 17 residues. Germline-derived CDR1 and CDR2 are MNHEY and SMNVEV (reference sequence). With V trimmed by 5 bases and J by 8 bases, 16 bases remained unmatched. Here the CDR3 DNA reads TGTGCCAGCAGTCCAGGACAGGGGTGGAGCGGGTACGATGAGCAGTTCTTC. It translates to CASSPGQGWSGYDEQFF.

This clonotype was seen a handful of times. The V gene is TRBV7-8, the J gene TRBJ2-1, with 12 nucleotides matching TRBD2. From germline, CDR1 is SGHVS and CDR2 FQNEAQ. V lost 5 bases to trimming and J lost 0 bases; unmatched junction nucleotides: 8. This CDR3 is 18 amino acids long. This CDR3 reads CASSPGRLAGDSYNEQFF. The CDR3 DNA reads TGTGCCAGCAGCCCAGGACGACTAGCGGGGGACTCCTACAATGAGCAGTTCTTC. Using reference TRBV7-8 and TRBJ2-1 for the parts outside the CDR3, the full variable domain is GAGVSQSPRYKVAKRGQDVALRCDPISGHVSLFWYQQALGQGPEFLTYFQNEAQLDKSGLPSDRFFAERPEGSVSTLKIQRTQQEDSAVYLCASSPGRLAGDSYNEQFFGPGTRLTVL.

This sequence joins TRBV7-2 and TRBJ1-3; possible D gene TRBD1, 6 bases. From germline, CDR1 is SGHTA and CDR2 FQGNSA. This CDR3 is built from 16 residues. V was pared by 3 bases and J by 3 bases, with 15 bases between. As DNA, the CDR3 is TGTGCCAGCAGCTTGTCCCCCAGGGGCGGTGGAAACACCATATATTTT. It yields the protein CASSLSPRGGGNTIYF.